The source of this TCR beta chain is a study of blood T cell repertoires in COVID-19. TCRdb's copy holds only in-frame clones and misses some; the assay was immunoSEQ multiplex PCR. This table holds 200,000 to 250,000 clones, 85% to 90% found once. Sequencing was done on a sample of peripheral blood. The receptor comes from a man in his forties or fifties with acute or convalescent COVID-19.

The CDR3 is CASSRQGNGYTF. CDR3 sequence (DNA): TGTGCCAGTAGTAGGCAGGGTAATGGCTACACCTTC. The gene calls are TRBV19 and TRBJ1-2; D may be TRBD1 (5 bases). The length of the CDR3 is 12 residues. Germline CDR1 and CDR2: LNHDA and SQIVND (reference sequence). V gave up 4 bases and J gave up 6 bases, with 9 bases separating them.